Below are 11 T cell receptor beta chains sequenced from a single sample in a study of T cells in Graves' hyperthyroidism and ophthalmopathy. Researchers amplified the TCR beta CDR3 regions from RNA transcripts. The study used the HTBI primer set for a first-round RT-PCR of the TCR CDR3. TCRdb re-called the multiplex PCR reads through MiXCR, storing one row per CDR3 protein. The sample holds some 570,000 distinct CDR3 sequences, about 14% seen once. Specimen: blood. The receptor source for this set is a woman aged 18 to 35 with Graves' ophthalmopathy.

Ten or more counts support this clonotype. This sequence joins TRBV12-3 or TRBV12-4 and TRBJ2-7; D perhaps matches TRBD2 (6 bases). Trimming left V 5 bases short and J 2 bases short, with 13 bases between. This CDR3 is 14 amino acids long. In DNA, the CDR3 is TGTGCCAGCAGTCAGGGACGGAGGGCCTACGAGCAGTACTTC. This encodes CASSQGRRAYEQYF.

This chain uses TRBV5-6 with TRBJ2-5, with 10 bases matching TRBD2. Germline V gene lookup returns CDR1 SGHDT and CDR2 YYEEEE. The junction had 10 bases not matched to a gene; V was cut back by 1 base and J by 7 bases. This CDR3 region has 16 residues. The CDR3 nucleotides are TGTGCCAGCAGCTTGCTAGGACTAGCGGTCCTGGTGACCCAGTACTTC. This translates into CASSLLGLAVLVTQYF.

This clonotype was observed a few times. The rearrangement joins TRBV6-1 to TRBJ2-7; D is undetermined. Trimming took 8 bases from V and 3 from J, leaving 11 bases between them. Germline V gene lookup returns CDR1 MNHNS and CDR2 SASEGT. This CDR3 region has 12 residues. Here the CDR3 DNA reads TGTGCCAGCGGGTTAGTCTTCTACGAGCAGTACTTC. Translation gives CASGLVFYEQYF.

This clonotype has ten or more counts. This chain links TRBV2 with TRBJ2-1; D not resolved. CDR1 and CDR2 (germline): SNHLY, FYNNEI. The CDR3 contains 14 residues. Trimming left V 8 bases short and J 5 bases short, with 16 bases between. CDR3: CASGYSRQNNEQFF. CDR3 nucleotide sequence: TGTGCCAGCGGATACTCAAGACAAAACAATGAGCAGTTCTTC.

This clonotype was detected ten times or more. This sequence joins TRBV20-1 and TRBJ2-5; TRBD2 matches at 8 bases. This CDR3 has 14 residues. Unmatched junction bases numbered 2, after V lost 0 bases and J lost 2 bases. The germline V gene encodes CDR1 DFQATT and CDR2 SNEGSKA (reference sequence). Written as DNA, the CDR3 is TGCAGTGCTAGAGAACCGGGAGGGCAAGAGACCCAGTACTTC. Amino acids: CSAREPGGQETQYF.

V and J are TRBV3-1 and TRBJ1-1; D perhaps matches TRBD1 (5 bases). The CDR3 has 13 residues. Deletions cut 1 base from V and 6 bases from J, with 9 bases between. The germline V gene encodes CDR1 LGHDT and CDR2 YNNKEL (reference sequence). CDR3 in DNA: TGTGCCAGCAGCCAAGCGGCAGGGCCTGAAGCTTTCTTT. Its translation: CASSQAAGPEAFF.

This clonotype was seen many times. This sequence joins TRBV3-1 and TRBJ2-1; 7 nucleotides agree with TRBD2. In germline, CDR1 is LGHDT, CDR2 YNNKEL (reference sequence). The CDR3 consists of 16 residues. The V segment lost 4 bases and the J segment 3 bases; nucleotides outside the gene matches: 9. The CDR3 sequence: CASSPLTSTRYNEQFF. CDR3 in DNA: TGTGCCAGCAGCCCCCTGACTAGCACTCGCTACAATGAGCAGTTCTTC.

The gene calls are TRBV6-1 and TRBJ2-1; D gene unclear. The CDR3 consists of 14 residues. V was trimmed by 6 bases and J by 8 bases, leaving 17 bases between them. Looked up from germline, CDR1 is MNHNS and CDR2 is SASEGT. The CDR3 DNA reads as TGTGCCAGCAGCCAGACACTGCCGCAATATGAGCAGTTCTTC. Protein sequence: CASSQTLPQYEQFF.

This clonotype has at least ten counts. The rearrangement joins TRBV29-1 to TRBJ2-3; either TRBD1 or TRBD2 may supply D (5 bases each). V lost 7 bases to trimming and J lost 2 bases, with 16 bases between them. The CDR3 runs 14 residues. Looked up from germline, CDR1 is SQVTM and CDR2 is ANQGSEA. CDR3: CSAGGQPSTDTQYF. Written as DNA, the CDR3 is TGCAGCGCTGGGGGTCAACCATCCACAGATACGCAGTATTTT.

V gene TRBV5-1 combines with J gene TRBJ2-1; TRBD2 matches at 8 bases. Per germline, CDR1 SGHRS and CDR2 YFSETQ. This CDR3 has 17 residues. V was pared by 2 bases and J by 8 bases, with 15 bases of the junction left unmatched. This CDR3 is CASSFQGRAGGRYEQFF. The CDR3 DNA sequence: TGCGCCAGCAGCTTTCAGGGCCGGGCGGGAGGTCGGTATGAGCAGTTCTTC.

As for this clonotype: The CDR3 does not end in the conserved phenylalanine or tryptophan, so this is likely a read error. The gene calls are TRBV20-1 and TRBJ1-1, with a weak D call TRBD1 (5 bases). Trimming took 4 bases from V and 5 from J, leaving 17 bases between them. Germline lookup yields CDR1 DFQATT and CDR2 SNEGSKA (reference sequence). The CDR3 totals 14 residues. The CDR3 DNA sequence: TGCAGTGCTATTTCTCCTCGGGGCGGGACTGAAGCTTTCCTT. This codes for CSAISPRGGTEAFL.